This TCR beta chain stems from a study of T cell responses to AZD1222 COVID-19 vaccine. The table came from immunoSEQ multiplex PCR; TCRdb's copy has only in-frame clones and leaves some out. The sample shows approximately 150,000 clones, about 91% of them seen only once. As for this clone: The antigen remains undetermined.

Germline assignment: CDR1 SGHRS and CDR2 YFSETQ. The length of the CDR3 is 16 residues. V lost 0 bases to trimming and J lost 0 bases, with 11 bases between them. Overall study findings and caveats: Repertoire samples came only from after the peak T cell response. Mostly white British, mostly female donors; authors suggested clonal diversity may be underestimated. In the spike-specific TCR repertoire, nearly half reportedly target unmutated variant regions. Rises in breadth and depth of Spike-specific TCRs came after two AZD1222 doses.

This clonotype originated in an adult in good health. The specimen was peripheral blood, collected on day 0 of MenACWY control vaccination. The chain uses TRBV5-1 and TRBJ2-3, with a tentative D call TRBD2 (5 bases). CDR3 in DNA: TGCGCCAGCAGCTTGGAAAGGCCGGGGAGCACAGATACGCAGTATTTT. This encodes CASSLERPGSTDTQYF.